This T cell receptor (beta chain) was recorded in a study of cytomegalovirus exposure and HLA in healthy donors. After removal of 5 bases from V and 1 base from J, the junction contained 7 bases not matched to a gene. This CDR3 is 16 amino acids long. The germline gives CDR1 SGHVS, CDR2 FQNEAQ. Primers included in the PCR were 60 Vbeta and 13 Jbeta primers. Only in-frame clones appear in the TCRdb table, and some are missing; sequencing was by immunoSEQ multiplex PCR. The sample carries 120,000 or so clones, 70% to 85% recorded once. This clonotype was obtained from a man between 18 and 29 years old in good health and CMV-seronegative. The sample comprised PBMCs. This chain joins TRBV7-8 and TRBJ1-1, with TRBD1 identical over 10 bases. CDR3 coding DNA: TGTGCCAGCAGCCCAGCCCGGGACAGGGGGAACACTGAAGCTTTCTTT. It codes for CASSPARDRGNTEAFF.